The 32 T cell receptor beta chains reported below all come from one sample, sequenced in a study of shared clonotypes between healthy human individuals. Clones were sequenced by immunoSEQ multiplex PCR, and TCRdb holds only the in-frame ones, with some missing. The sample shows about 320,000 clones, around 87% of them seen only once. The source material was memory CD8+ T cells sorted from blood. The subset is: CD45RO+ cells pooled with CCR7-negative TemRA cells. These TCRs come from a man in his late teens or twenties in good health.

The chain recombines TRBV10-3 with TRBJ2-1; D remains ambiguous. CDR3 size: 14 residues. Germline V gene data show CDR1 as ENHRY and CDR2 as SYGVKD. The V end lost 0 bases, the J end lost 6 bases, and 9 bases lay between the germline ends. CDR3 sequence: CAISESAGRNEQFF. CDR3 bases: TGTGCCATCAGTGAGTCGGCAGGTCGCAATGAGCAGTTCTTC.

The CDR3 DNA is TGTGCCAGCAGCCCAACGGGCCTGCCGGCCGATACGCAGTATTTT. Amino acid sequence: CASSPTGLPADTQYF. The chain has TRBV5-6 and TRBJ2-3; D not certain. This CDR3 is 15 amino acids long. Germline-derived CDR1 and CDR2 are SGHDT and YYEEEE. Deletions cut 4 bases from V and 6 bases from J, with 18 bases between.

This rearrangement joins TRBV7-9 to TRBJ2-7; D may be TRBD1 or TRBD2 (5 bases each). Trimming took 6 bases from V and 3 from J, leaving 15 bases between them. The germline CDR1 and CDR2 sequences are SEHNR and FQNEAQ (reference sequence). This CDR3 contains 14 residues. CDR3 bases: TGTGCCAGCAGTTCCGGGACGGAGTTCTACGAGCAGTACTTC. This gives the protein CASSSGTEFYEQYF. Full variable domain (outside the CDR3, taken from reference TRBV7-9 and TRBJ2-7): DTGVSQNPRHKITKRGQNVTFRCDPISEHNRLYWYRQTLGQGPEFLTYFQNEAQLEKSRLLSDRFSAERPKGSFSTLEIQRTEQGDSAMYLCASSSGTEFYEQYFGPGTRLTVT.

This clone was observed a single time. The rearrangement uses TRBV30 and TRBJ2-1; 11 nucleotides align to TRBD2. The germline V gene encodes CDR1 GTSNPN and CDR2 SVGIG (reference sequence). V shed 5 bases and J 10 bases; nucleotides not matched to a gene: 4. The CDR3 sequence is 12 residues long. CDR3 loop: CAWGGLAVEQFF. The CDR3 DNA follows: TGTGCCTGGGGGGGACTAGCGGTAGAGCAGTTCTTC.

V and J are TRBV9 and TRBJ1-3, with D maybe TRBD1 (5 bases). Germline V gives CDR1 SGDLS, CDR2 YYNGEE. This CDR3 region has 14 residues. The ends were cut back, 0 bases at V and 2 bases at J, with 6 bases in the middle. The CDR3 protein is CASSVGGTGNTIYF. The CDR3 DNA reads as TGTGCCAGCAGCGTAGGGGGCACTGGAAACACCATATATTTT.

The rearrangement joins TRBV7-2 to TRBJ2-3; TRBD2 aligns across 13 bases. The germline gives CDR1 SGHTA, CDR2 FQGNSA. Unmatched junction bases numbered 9, after V lost 5 bases and J lost 7 bases. CDR3 length: 16 amino acids. CDR3 residues: CASSLRTSGSVYTQYF. For the CDR3, the DNA is TGTGCCAGCAGCCTTCGGACTAGCGGGAGCGTTTATACGCAGTATTTT.

This chain connects TRBV9 to TRBJ2-5, with D possibly being TRBD1 or TRBD2 (5 bases each). Trimming removed 4 bases at V and 2 bases at J, with 27 bases between. The CDR3 spans 19 residues. Germline CDR1 SGDLS, CDR2 YYNGEE. The CDR3 sequence: CASSPEGTQQKELQETQYF. The CDR3 coding sequence is TGTGCCAGCAGCCCAGAGGGGACGCAACAGAAGGAGCTTCAAGAGACCCAGTACTTC.

In its sample, this clone was seen once. V is TRBV30 and J is TRBJ2-7; TRBD1 or TRBD2 may be the D gene (5 bases each). Germline V CDR1 and CDR2: GTSNPN, SVGIG (reference sequence). Trimming shortened V by 2 bases and J by 4 bases, and 21 bases separated the two germline ends. This CDR3 is 16 amino acids long. CDR3 protein: CAWSSSMGVKGYEQYF. The CDR3 region has the DNA TGTGCCTGGAGTTCCTCTATGGGGGTTAAGGGGTACGAGCAGTACTTC. The full variable domain, in which reference TRBV30 and TRBJ2-7 provide the parts outside the CDR3, is SQTIHQWPATLVQPVGSPLSLECTVEGTSNPNLYWYRQAAGRGLQLLFYSVGIGQISSEVPQNLSASRPQDRQFILSSKKLLLSDSGFYLCAWSSSMGVKGYEQYFGPGTRLTVT.

The V and J genes are TRBV2 and TRBJ1-4; no definite D call. Trimming left V 3 bases short and J 4 bases short, with 15 bases between. This CDR3 spans 16 amino acids. The V gene's germline CDR1 is SNHLY and CDR2 FYNNEI. CDR3 protein: CASSDNIRTLNEKLFF. The CDR3 DNA is TGTGCCAGCAGTGATAATATTCGCACCCTTAATGAAAAACTGTTTTTT.

The V and J genes are TRBV11-2 and TRBJ2-3, with D possibly matching TRBD1 (6 bases). CDR3 length: 17 residues. Trimming took 1 base from V and 0 from J, leaving 14 bases between them. The germline V gene encodes CDR1 SGHAT and CDR2 FQNNGV. The CDR3 is CASSLAGQLTSTDTQYF. In DNA, the CDR3 is TGTGCCAGCAGCTTAGCCGGACAGCTTACTAGCACAGATACGCAGTATTTT.

The chain is built from TRBV27 and TRBJ2-1; 10 bases fit TRBD2. Germline trimming cut 2 bases from V and 3 bases from J; bases unmatched to any gene: 1. The CDR3 is made up of 15 amino acids. CDR1 is MNHEY, CDR2 SMNVEV, per germline (reference sequence). CDR3 sequence: CASSLRTSGYNEQFF. DNA for the CDR3: TGTGCCAGCAGTTTACGGACTAGCGGCTACAATGAGCAGTTCTTC.

V and J are TRBV30 and TRBJ2-7, with D maybe TRBD1 (6 bases). Trimming stripped 1 base from V and 5 bases from J, with 18 bases between. The CDR3 has 15 residues. Germline loops: CDR1 GTSNPN, CDR2 SVGIG (reference sequence). The CDR3 nucleotides are TGTGCCTGGAGTGACTACCGAGGGGGTGGGAACGAGCAGTACTTC. It translates to CAWSDYRGGGNEQYF.

The rearrangement joins TRBV7-9 to TRBJ2-7; D gene unclear. Trimming shortened V by 5 bases and J by 7 bases, and 15 bases separated the two germline ends. The CDR3 has 13 amino acids. The germline V gene has CDR1 SEHNR and CDR2 FQNEAQ (reference sequence). Here the CDR3 DNA reads TGTGCCAGCAGCGGCACCGGCGAGTTGGAGCAGTACTTC. Encoded protein: CASSGTGELEQYF.

Ten or more counts support this clone. The chain has TRBV27 and TRBJ1-5; the D is unclear. This CDR3 contains 14 residues. Trimming took 2 bases from V and 2 from J, leaving 7 bases between them. Germline CDR1 MNHEY, CDR2 SMNVEV (reference sequence). The CDR3 bases are TGTGCCAGCAGTTTAATAGGAGGCAATCAGCCCCAGCATTTT. Translating gives CASSLIGGNQPQHF.

This chain connects TRBV6-6 to TRBJ2-7; D is possibly TRBD1 or TRBD2 (6 bases each). CDR3 length: 14 amino acids. Germline CDR1 reads MNHNY; CDR2 reads SVGAGI (reference sequence). V was shortened by 7 bases and J by 3 bases, with 16 bases between the two germline ends. The CDR3 region has the DNA TGTGCCAGCACGGGGGATCCAGGGGTCTACGAGCAGTACTTC. It yields the protein CASTGDPGVYEQYF.

At least ten counts were recorded for this clone. The CDR3 is CAISDPPGTLGNTIYF. CDR3 in DNA: TGTGCCATCAGTGACCCCCCCGGGACATTGGGAAACACCATATATTTT. The V gene is TRBV10-3, the J gene TRBJ1-3, with a tentative D call TRBD1 (6 bases). The V end was cut by 3 bases, the J end by 4 bases, with 16 bases between. The CDR3 is 16 residues long. The germline gives CDR1 ENHRY, CDR2 SYGVKD.

This clone was observed a handful of times. V is TRBV19 and J is TRBJ1-5; possibly TRBD1 for D (5 bases). This CDR3 is built from 15 residues. CDR1 and CDR2 from the germline V gene are LNHDA and SQIVND (reference sequence). Trimming stripped 6 bases from V and 2 bases from J, with 14 bases between. The CDR3: CASSLGLRGNQPQHF. CDR3 DNA: TGTGCCAGTAGCCTGGGGCTCAGGGGCAATCAGCCCCAGCATTTT. Together with reference TRBV19 and TRBJ1-5, the CDR3 gives the full variable domain: DGGITQSPKYLFRKEGQNVTLSCEQNLNHDAMYWYRQDPGQGLRLIYYSQIVNDFQKGDIAEGYSVSREKKESFPLTVTSAQKNPTAFYLCASSLGLRGNQPQHFGDGTRLSIL.

In this sample, this clone turned up once. V gene TRBV6-5 combines with J gene TRBJ1-1; weak D call: TRBD1 (5 bases). CDR1 and CDR2 (germline): MNHEY, SVGAGI. The CDR3 loop spans 13 amino acids. Trimming stripped 5 bases from V and 1 base from J, with 8 bases between. For the CDR3, the DNA is TGTGCCAGCAGTGGGGCAGGGAACACTGAAGCTTTCTTT. Its protein is CASSGAGNTEAFF.

The CDR3 loop is CASSLTGQVSYEQYF. The CDR3 DNA follows: TGTGCCAGCAGCTTAACGGGACAGGTCTCCTACGAGCAGTACTTC. The chain employs TRBV11-2 and TRBJ2-7, with TRBD1 matching over 8 bases. The CDR3 has 15 residues. V lost 2 bases to trimming and J lost 0 bases; unmatched junction nucleotides: 3. The germline V gene encodes CDR1 SGHAT and CDR2 FQNNGV.

The gene calls are TRBV6-1 and TRBJ2-7; D is undetermined. Germline CDR1 is MNHNS and CDR2 is SASEGT. Trimming left V 5 bases short and J 3 bases short, with 14 bases between. The CDR3 has 14 amino acids. CDR3 residues: CASSPGPMGYEQYF. The CDR3 DNA reads as TGTGCCAGCAGTCCTGGACCTATGGGCTACGAGCAGTACTTC.

The V call is TRBV6-5, the J call TRBJ2-7; D is possibly TRBD2 (6 bases). Germline V gives CDR1 MNHEY, CDR2 SVGAGI. The length of the CDR3 is 14 residues. V was clipped by 5 bases and J by 2 bases, with 13 bases between them. CDR3 loop: CASSPGRGAYEQYF. Written as DNA, the CDR3 is TGTGCCAGCAGTCCAGGGCGGGGAGCCTACGAGCAGTACTTC.

The CDR3 nucleotides read TGCAGCGTTGAGACCCCATATGACTACGAGCAGTACTTC. Protein: CSVETPYDYEQYF. The rearrangement uses TRBV29-1 and TRBJ2-7; D not resolved. The length of the CDR3 is 13 residues. The germline V and J ends were trimmed by 3 bases and 3 bases, with 12 bases remaining between them. CDR1 and CDR2 from the germline V gene are SQVTM and ANQGSEA.

V usage is TRBV5-1 and J usage is TRBJ2-5; TRBD1 might be the D (5 bases). The V and J ends lost 0 bases and 3 bases respectively, with 12 bases between them. Germline CDR1 is SGHRS and CDR2 is YFSETQ. The CDR3 runs 15 residues. CDR3 loop: CASSLEWGSEETQYF. As DNA, the CDR3 is TGCGCCAGCAGCTTGGAATGGGGCAGCGAAGAGACCCAGTACTTC.

The rearrangement uses TRBV6-4 and TRBJ1-1; 9 positions match TRBD1. This CDR3 is 14 amino acids long. The V segment lost 4 bases and the J segment 5 bases; nucleotides outside the gene matches: 5. Germline loops: CDR1 MRHNA, CDR2 SNTAGT. CDR3 coding DNA: TGTGCCAGCAGTGGGGACAGGGAGGTGACTGAAGCTTTCTTT. It encodes CASSGDREVTEAFF.

The gene calls are TRBV30 and TRBJ1-1; D not resolved. The CDR3 loop spans 12 amino acids. Germline V gene sequence: CDR1 GTSNPN, CDR2 SVGIG (reference sequence). V dropped 1 base and J dropped 0 bases, with 3 bases sitting between them. The CDR3 DNA reads as TGTGCCTGGAGTGGGTTGAACACTGAAGCTTTCTTT. This gives the protein CAWSGLNTEAFF.

The V and J genes are TRBV7-9 and TRBJ1-1; D ambiguous. The CDR3 length is 16 residues. Looked up from germline, CDR1 is SEHNR and CDR2 is FQNEAQ (reference sequence). Trimming took off 1 base at V and 6 bases at J, with 18 bases between the two ends. The CDR3 protein is CASSLVGREEGPEAFF. The DNA of the CDR3 is TGTGCCAGCAGCTTAGTCGGAAGGGAGGAAGGTCCTGAAGCTTTCTTT.

In this sample, this clone turned up once. The chain carries TRBV27 and TRBJ2-1; a weak D match, TRBD2 (6 bases). CDR1 is MNHEY, CDR2 SMNVEV, per germline (reference sequence). Trimming cost V 6 bases and J 7 bases, with 19 bases left between them. CDR3 length: 15 amino acids. The CDR3 nucleotides read TGTGCCAGCAGCTTTCTTAGCGGAATCTGGAATGAGCAGTTCTTC. It is translated as CASSFLSGIWNEQFF.

The chain uses TRBV25-1 and TRBJ2-4; D is possibly TRBD1 or TRBD2 (5 bases each). Trimming took off 1 base at V and 0 bases at J, with 13 bases between the two ends. CDR3 size: 17 residues. In germline, CDR1 is MGHDK, CDR2 SYGVNS. CDR3 sequence: CASSEFDGGGAKNIQYF. The CDR3 DNA sequence: TGTGCCAGCAGTGAATTCGATGGTGGGGGAGCCAAAAACATTCAGTACTTC.

V gene TRBV10-3 combines with J gene TRBJ1-2, with no clear D. Germline V gene lookup returns CDR1 ENHRY and CDR2 SYGVKD. Trimming took off 5 bases at V and 0 bases at J, with 13 bases between the two ends. The CDR3 covers 15 residues. CDR3 protein: CAISFSGFANYGYTF. The CDR3 DNA reads as TGTGCCATCAGTTTTTCAGGATTTGCTAACTATGGCTACACCTTC.

This chain uses TRBV2 with TRBJ2-1, with D maybe TRBD2 (6 bases). This CDR3 is built from 14 residues. Trimming took off 7 bases at V and 6 bases at J, with 16 bases between the two ends. Germline CDR1 is SNHLY and CDR2 is FYNNEI. CDR3 region: CASIGGLVLNEQFF. In DNA form, the CDR3 reads TGTGCCAGCATCGGGGGTTTGGTCCTCAATGAGCAGTTCTTC.

The genes are TRBV5-6 and TRBJ1-6; 7 positions agree with TRBD1. V was pared by 3 bases and J by 14 bases, with 11 bases of the junction left unmatched. The germline V gene encodes CDR1 SGHDT and CDR2 YYEEEE. This CDR3 spans 14 amino acids. CDR3 nucleotide sequence: TGTGCCAGCAGCTCCCGGGACAGCCTTCTCACCCTCCACTTT. Translation gives CASSSRDSLLTLHF.

The rearrangement joins TRBV13 to TRBJ2-3, with 10 nucleotides matching TRBD2. Germline CDR1 PRHDT, CDR2 FYEKMQ (reference sequence). V gave up 5 bases and J gave up 2 bases; unmatched junction bases: 7. This CDR3 is 16 amino acids long. CDR3 DNA: TGTGCCAGCAGCCGGGCCGGGACTAGCGACACAGATACGCAGTATTTT. It specifies CASSRAGTSDTDTQYF.